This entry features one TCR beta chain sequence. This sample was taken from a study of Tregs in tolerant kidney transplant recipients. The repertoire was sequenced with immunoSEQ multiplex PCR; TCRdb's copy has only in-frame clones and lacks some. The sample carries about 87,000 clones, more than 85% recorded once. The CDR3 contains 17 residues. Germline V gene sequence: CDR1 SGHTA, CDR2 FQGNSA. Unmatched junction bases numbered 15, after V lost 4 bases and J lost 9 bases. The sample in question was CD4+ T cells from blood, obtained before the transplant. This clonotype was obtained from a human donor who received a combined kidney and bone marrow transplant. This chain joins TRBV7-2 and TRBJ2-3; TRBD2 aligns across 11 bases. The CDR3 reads CASSSPPGLAVIVTQYF. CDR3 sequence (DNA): TGTGCCAGCAGCTCACCACCGGGACTAGCGGTGATTGTGACGCAGTATTTT.